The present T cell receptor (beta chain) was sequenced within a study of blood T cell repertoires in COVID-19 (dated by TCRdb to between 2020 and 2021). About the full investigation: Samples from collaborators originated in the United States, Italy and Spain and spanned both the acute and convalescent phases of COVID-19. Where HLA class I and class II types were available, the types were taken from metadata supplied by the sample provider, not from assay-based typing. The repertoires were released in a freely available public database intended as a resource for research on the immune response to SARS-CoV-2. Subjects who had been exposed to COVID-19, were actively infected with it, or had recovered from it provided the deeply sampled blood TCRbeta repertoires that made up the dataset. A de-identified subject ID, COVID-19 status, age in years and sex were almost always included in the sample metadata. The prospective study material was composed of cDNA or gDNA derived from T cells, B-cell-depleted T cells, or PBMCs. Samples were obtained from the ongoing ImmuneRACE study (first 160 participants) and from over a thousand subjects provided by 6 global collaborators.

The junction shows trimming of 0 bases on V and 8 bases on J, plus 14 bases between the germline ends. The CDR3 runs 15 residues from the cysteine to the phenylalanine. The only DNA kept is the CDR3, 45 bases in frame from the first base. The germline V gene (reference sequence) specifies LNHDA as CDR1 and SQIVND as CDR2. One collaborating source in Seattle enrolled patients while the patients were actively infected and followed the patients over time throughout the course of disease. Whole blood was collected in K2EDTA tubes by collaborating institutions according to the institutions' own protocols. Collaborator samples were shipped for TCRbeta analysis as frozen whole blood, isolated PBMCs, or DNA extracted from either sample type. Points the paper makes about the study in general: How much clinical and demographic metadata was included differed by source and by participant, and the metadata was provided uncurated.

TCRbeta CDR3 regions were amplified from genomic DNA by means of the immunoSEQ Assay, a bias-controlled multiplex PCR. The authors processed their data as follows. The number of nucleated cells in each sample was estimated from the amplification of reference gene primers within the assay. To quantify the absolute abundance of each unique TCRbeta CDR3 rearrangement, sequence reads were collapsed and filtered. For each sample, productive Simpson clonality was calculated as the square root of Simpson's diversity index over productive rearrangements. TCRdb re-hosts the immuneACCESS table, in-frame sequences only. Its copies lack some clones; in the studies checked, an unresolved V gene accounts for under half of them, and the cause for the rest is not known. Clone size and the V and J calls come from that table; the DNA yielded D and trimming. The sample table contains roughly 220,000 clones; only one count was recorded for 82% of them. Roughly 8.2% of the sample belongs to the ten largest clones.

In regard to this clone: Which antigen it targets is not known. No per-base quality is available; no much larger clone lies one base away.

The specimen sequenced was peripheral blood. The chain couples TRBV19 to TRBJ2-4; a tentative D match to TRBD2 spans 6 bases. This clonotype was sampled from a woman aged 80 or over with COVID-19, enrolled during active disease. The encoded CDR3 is CASSIDSTPGDIQYF. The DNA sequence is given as TGTGCCAGTAGTATAGACAGTACCCCGGGGGACATTCAGTACTTC.